The rows below give T cell receptor beta chains drawn from one sample of a study of blood T cell repertoires in COVID-19. The method was immunoSEQ multiplex PCR; TCRdb's version includes in-frame clones alone and lacks a portion of them. The repertoire holds about 76,000 clones, roughly 81% seen once, with over 9.5% in the top ten. Source material: peripheral blood. Receptors were obtained from a man aged 55 to 70 with COVID-19, enrolled during active disease. Each CDR3 is given with its conserved first and last residue. D genes are given only for firm matches. Expanded clones are given a class, and other clones once, few, many or no size at all.

TRBV12-5	TRBJ2-7	-	-	CASGRGGARQYF	TGTGCTAGTGGTCGCGGAGGGGCGAGGCAGTACTTC
TRBV12-5	TRBJ2-7	TRBD1	once	CASGLVTGTGVWEQYF	TGTGCTAGTGGTTTGGTCACCGGGACAGGGGTCTGGGAGCAGTACTTC
TRBV5-6	TRBJ2-1	-	-	CASSHQNYNEQFF	TGTGCCAGCAGCCATCAAAATTACAATGAGCAGTTCTTC
TRBV5-4	TRBJ2-3	TRBD2	-	CASSLGLAVTDTQYF	TGTGCCAGCAGCTTGGGCCTAGCGGTCACAGATACGCAGTATTTT
TRBV7-7	TRBJ2-1	TRBD2	-	CASSRLATSYNEQFF	TGTGCCAGCAGCCGACTAGCGACCTCCTACAATGAGCAGTTCTTC
TRBV11-2	TRBJ1-5	-	-	CASSRGGSSNQPQHF	TGTGCCAGCAGCCGCGGGGGGAGTAGCAATCAGCCCCAGCATTTT
TRBV19	TRBJ1-1	TRBD1	-	CASGQGNTEAFF	TGTGCCAGTGGACAGGGGAACACTGAAGCTTTCTTT
TRBV6-5	TRBJ2-1	TRBD1	-	CASTLDRGPYNEQFF	TGTGCCAGCACCCTGGACAGGGGACCCTACAATGAGCAGTTCTTC
TRBV2	TRBJ2-7	-	-	CAGSAGYEQYF	TGTGCCGGATCGGCGGGTTACGAGCAGTACTTC
TRBV24-1	TRBJ2-7	TRBD1	once	CATSDRQGMRGEQYF	TGTGCCACCAGTGACAGACAGGGGATGAGAGGGGAGCAGTACTTC
TRBV9	TRBJ2-3	TRBD1	-	CASSAQGATDTQYF	TGTGCCAGCAGCGCTCAGGGGGCCACAGATACGCAGTATTTT
TRBV30	TRBJ2-3	-	-	CAWTQGYVTDTQYF	TGTGCCTGGACACAGGGTTACGTGACAGATACGCAGTATTTT
TRBV5-6	TRBJ2-7	TRBD2	few	CASRAGLASSYEQYF	TGTGCCAGCAGGGCCGGACTAGCCAGCTCCTACGAGCAGTACTTC
TRBV11-2	TRBJ2-3	TRBD2	-	CASSLVGASSGRPDTQYF	TGTGCCAGCAGCTTAGTTGGGGCTTCTAGCGGGAGACCAGATACGCAGTATTTT
TRBV19	TRBJ1-2	-	-	CASSMSGRANYGYTF	TGTGCCAGTAGTATGTCGGGCAGGGCGAACTATGGCTACACCTTC
TRBV5-1	TRBJ2-5	-	-	CASSWGHQETQYF	TGCGCCAGCAGCTGGGGACATCAAGAGACCCAGTACTTC
TRBV6-4	TRBJ2-7	TRBD2	-	CASSDSGLDGEQYF	TGTGCCAGCAGTGACTCGGGACTAGATGGCGAGCAGTACTTC
TRBV5-1	TRBJ2-1	TRBD2	-	CASSLVAGGPNEQFF	TGCGCCAGCAGCTTGGTAGCGGGGGGGCCTAATGAGCAGTTCTTC
TRBV7-3	TRBJ1-1	-	-	CASSGAQGLTEAFF	TGTGCCAGCAGCGGAGCGCAGGGCCTCACTGAAGCTTTCTTT
TRBV25-1	TRBJ2-6	-	-	CASSEQSAEANVLTF	TGTGCCAGCAGTGAACAGTCTGCTGAGGCCAACGTCCTGACTTTC
TRBV5-1	TRBJ1-6	-	-	CASSLSYRGTYNSPLHF	TGCGCCAGCAGCTTGTCTTATAGGGGGACCTATAATTCACCCCTCCACTTT
TRBV7-3	TRBJ1-2	TRBD1	-	CASSLSPQGGYTF	TGTGCCAGCAGCTTAAGTCCACAGGGGGGCTACACCTTC
TRBV6-2/TRBV6-3	TRBJ2-1	TRBD2	-	CASSYSGRSGGSISYNEQFF	TGTGCCAGCAGTTACTCCGGACGTAGCGGGGGGAGTATCTCCTACAATGAGCAGTTCTTC